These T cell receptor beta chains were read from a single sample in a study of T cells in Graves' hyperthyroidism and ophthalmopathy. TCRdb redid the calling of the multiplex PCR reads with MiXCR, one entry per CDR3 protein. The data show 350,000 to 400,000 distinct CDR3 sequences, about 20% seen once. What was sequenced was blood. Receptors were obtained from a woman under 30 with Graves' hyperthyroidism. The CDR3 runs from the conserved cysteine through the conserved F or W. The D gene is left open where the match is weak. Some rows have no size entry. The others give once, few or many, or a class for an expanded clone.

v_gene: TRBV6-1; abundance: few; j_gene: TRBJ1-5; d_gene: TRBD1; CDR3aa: CASSPRQGPHQPQHF; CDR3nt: TGTGCCAGCAGTCCCAGACAGGGCCCCCATCAGCCCCAGCATTTT
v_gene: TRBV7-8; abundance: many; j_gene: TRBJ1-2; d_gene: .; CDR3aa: CASSFSGDPFYGYTF; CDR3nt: TGTGCCAGCAGCTTCAGCGGGGATCCCTTCTATGGCTACACCTTC
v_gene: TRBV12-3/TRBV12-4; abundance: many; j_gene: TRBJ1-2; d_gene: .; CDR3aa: CASSLSPRGSANYGYTF; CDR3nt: TGTGCCAGCAGTTTGTCCCCTCGAGGGTCAGCTAACTATGGCTACACCTTC
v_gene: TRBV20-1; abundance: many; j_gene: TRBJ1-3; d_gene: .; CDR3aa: CSAAQGTGNTIYF; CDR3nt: TGCAGTGCTGCTCAGGGGACTGGAAACACCATATATTTT
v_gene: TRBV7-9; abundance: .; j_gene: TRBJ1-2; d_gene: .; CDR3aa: CASSLPITGNYGYTF; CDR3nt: TGTGCCAGCAGCTTACCCATCACAGGGAACTATGGCTACACCTTC
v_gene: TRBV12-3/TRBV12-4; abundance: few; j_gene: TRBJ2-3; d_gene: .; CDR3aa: CASSSPGSRGDTQYF; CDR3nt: TGTGCCAGCAGTTCCCCCGGATCTCGAGGCGATACGCAGTATTTT
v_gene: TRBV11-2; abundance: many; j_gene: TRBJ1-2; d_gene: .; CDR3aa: CASSPDFPFYGYTF; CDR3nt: TGTGCCAGCAGCCCAGATTTCCCTTTCTATGGCTACACCTTC
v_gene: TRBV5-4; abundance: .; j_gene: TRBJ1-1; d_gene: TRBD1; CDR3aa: CASRPRTGLLAEAFF; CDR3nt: TGTGCCAGCAGACCCAGGACAGGATTATTAGCTGAAGCTTTCTTT
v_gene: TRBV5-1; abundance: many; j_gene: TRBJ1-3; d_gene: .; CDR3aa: CASSLVASSGNTIYF; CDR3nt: TGCGCCAGCAGCTTGGTTGCCAGCTCTGGAAACACCATATATTTT
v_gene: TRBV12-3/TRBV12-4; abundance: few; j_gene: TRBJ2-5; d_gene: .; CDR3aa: CASRWGPGETQYF; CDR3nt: TGTGCCAGCAGGTGGGGGCCAGGGGAGACCCAGTACTTC
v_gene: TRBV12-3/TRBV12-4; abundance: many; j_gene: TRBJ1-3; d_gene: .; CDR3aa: CASSFLDLGNTIYF; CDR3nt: TGTGCCAGCAGTTTTTTGGACCTCGGAAACACCATATATTTT
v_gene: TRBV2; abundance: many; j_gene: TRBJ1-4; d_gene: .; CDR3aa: CASSELAGNNEKLFF; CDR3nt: TGTGCCAGCAGTGAACTGGCCGGGAATAATGAAAAACTGTTTTTT
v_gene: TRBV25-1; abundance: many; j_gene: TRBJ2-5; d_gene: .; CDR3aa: CASSELKGRETQYF; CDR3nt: TGTGCCAGCAGTGAATTGAAGGGGAGGGAGACCCAGTACTTC
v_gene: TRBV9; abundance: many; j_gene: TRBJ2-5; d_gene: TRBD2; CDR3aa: CASSVASSGGAETQYF; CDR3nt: TGTGCCAGCAGCGTCGCATCTAGCGGGGGGGCCGAGACCCAGTACTTC
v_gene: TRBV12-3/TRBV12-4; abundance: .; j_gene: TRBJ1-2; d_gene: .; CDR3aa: CASSEGRGTGYTF; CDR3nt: TGTGCCAGCAGTGAAGGCCGTGGGACTGGCTACACCTTC
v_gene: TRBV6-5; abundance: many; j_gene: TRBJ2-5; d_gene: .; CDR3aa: CASSYSGARETQYF; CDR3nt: TGTGCCAGCAGTTATTCGGGGGCGCGAGAGACCCAGTACTTC
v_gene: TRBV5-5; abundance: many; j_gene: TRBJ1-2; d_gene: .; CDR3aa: CASALGQDYGYTF; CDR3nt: TGTGCCAGCGCCTTGGGGCAGGACTATGGCTACACCTTC
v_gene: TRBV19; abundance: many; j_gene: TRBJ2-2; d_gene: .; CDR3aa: CASSAGLYTGELFF; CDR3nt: TGTGCCAGTAGCGCCGGGTTATACACCGGGGAGCTGTTTTTT
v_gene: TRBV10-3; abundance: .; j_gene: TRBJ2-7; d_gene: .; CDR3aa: CAISESIQAYSYEQYF; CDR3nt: TGTGCCATCAGTGAGTCGATACAGGCCTACTCCTACGAGCAGTACTTC
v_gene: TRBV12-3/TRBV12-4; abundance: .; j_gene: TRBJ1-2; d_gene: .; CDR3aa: CASSLNTLGGYTF; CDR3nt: TGTGCCAGCAGTTTGAACACCCTGGGAGGCTACACCTTC
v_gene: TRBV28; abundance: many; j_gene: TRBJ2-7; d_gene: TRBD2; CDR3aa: CASSWGTSGGSYEQYF; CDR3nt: TGTGCCAGCAGTTGGGGGACTAGCGGGGGATCCTACGAGCAGTACTTC
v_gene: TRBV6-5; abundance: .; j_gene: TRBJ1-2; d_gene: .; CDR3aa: CASSYSSAGPSYGYTF; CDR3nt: TGTGCCAGCAGTTACTCCTCCGCAGGGCCTAGCTATGGCTACACCTTC
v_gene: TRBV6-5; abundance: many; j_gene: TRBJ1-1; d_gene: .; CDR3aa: CASSRTRGTEAFF; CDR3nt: TGTGCCAGCAGTCGGACCCGGGGGACTGAAGCTTTCTTT
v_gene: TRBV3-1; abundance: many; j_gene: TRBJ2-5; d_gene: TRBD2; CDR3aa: CASSGTARGTQETQYF; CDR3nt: TGTGCCAGCAGCGGAACCGCGCGGGGGACCCAAGAGACCCAGTACTTC
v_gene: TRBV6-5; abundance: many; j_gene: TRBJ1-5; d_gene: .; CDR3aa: CASSYSRPNQPQHF; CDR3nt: TGTGCCAGCAGTTACTCGAGACCAAATCAGCCCCAGCATTTT
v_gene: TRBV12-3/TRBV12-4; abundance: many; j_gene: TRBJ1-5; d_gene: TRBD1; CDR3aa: CASSLQGVVIQPQHF; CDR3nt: TGTGCCAGCAGCCTTCAGGGGGTGGTAATTCAGCCCCAGCATTTT
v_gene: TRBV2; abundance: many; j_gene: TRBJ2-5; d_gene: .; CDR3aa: CASSELNRGQETQYF; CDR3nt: TGTGCCAGCAGTGAACTAAATCGGGGCCAAGAGACCCAGTACTTC
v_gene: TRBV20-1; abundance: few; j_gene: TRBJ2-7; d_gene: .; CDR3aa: CSAPGNYEQYF; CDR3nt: TGCAGTGCCCCAGGGAATTACGAGCAGTACTTC
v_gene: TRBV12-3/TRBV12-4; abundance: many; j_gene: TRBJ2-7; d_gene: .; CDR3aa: CASKGIRVTDEQYF; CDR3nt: TGTGCCAGCAAAGGGATAAGGGTGACCGACGAGCAGTACTTC
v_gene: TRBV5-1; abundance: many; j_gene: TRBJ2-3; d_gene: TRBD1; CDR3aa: CASSLGQSTDTQYF; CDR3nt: TGCGCCAGCAGCCTGGGACAGAGCACAGATACGCAGTATTTT